The 17 T cell receptor beta chains reported below all come from one sample, sequenced in a study of graft-versus-host responses after intestinal transplantation. Profiling relied on immunoSEQ multiplex PCR, and the TCRdb table lists in-frame clones only, not all of them. Of around 90,000 clones listed, about 94% are singletons. No antigen has been identified for these receptors. The sample here was unstimulated CD4+ T cells sorted from spleen or lymph node cells, taken before transplant. These receptors were obtained from a human donor who was the organ donor for an intestinal transplant.

This chain links TRBV18 with TRBJ1-5; 7 nucleotides align to TRBD1. CDR3 length: 15 amino acids. Unmatched junction bases numbered 1, after V lost 0 bases and J lost 2 bases. Looked up from germline, CDR1 is KGHSH and CDR2 is LQKENI. CDR3 region: CASSPPGGGNQPQHF. CDR3 nucleotides: TGTGCCAGCTCACCACCAGGGGGCGGCAATCAGCCCCAGCATTTT.

The chain joins TRBV29-1 to TRBJ2-7; 9 bases are shared with TRBD1. This CDR3 comprises 13 residues. The junction had 5 bases not matched to a gene; V was cut back by 4 bases and J by 4 bases. The germline CDR1 and CDR2 sequences are SQVTM and ANQGSEA. DNA for the CDR3: TGCAGCGTTGGGGGACAGGGTTATTACGAGCAGTACTTC. Translation gives CSVGGQGYYEQYF.

The J gene is TRBJ1-3, the V gene TRBV11-2, with D hard to call. Trimming took 4 bases from V and 7 from J, leaving 2 bases between them. Per the germline V gene, CDR1 is SGHAT and CDR2 is FQNNGV. This CDR3 contains 10 residues. The CDR3 DNA reads TGTGCCAGCAGCTACAACACCATATATTTT. This translates into CASSYNTIYF.

The V and J genes are TRBV5-1 and TRBJ2-3; D gene ambiguous. This CDR3 has 15 residues. Germline V gene data show CDR1 as SGHRS and CDR2 as YFSETQ. V shed 4 bases and J shed 1 base, with 13 bases lying between them. CDR3 DNA sequence: TGCGCCAGCAGCGGCCAAGGACCCGGCACAGATACGCAGTATTTT. Its protein product is CASSGQGPGTDTQYF.

This chain connects TRBV5-6 to TRBJ1-3; D might be TRBD1 (5 bases). The V gene's germline CDR1 is SGHDT and CDR2 YYEEEE. The CDR3 has 16 amino acids. V dropped 3 bases and J dropped 1 base, with 14 bases sitting between them. DNA of the CDR3: TGTGCCAGCAGCTGGGACTCGACCGTATCTGGAAACACCATATATTTT. This sequence encodes CASSWDSTVSGNTIYF. The variable domain in full, with the rest retrieved from reference TRBV5-6 and TRBJ1-3, is DAGVTQSPTHLIKTRGQQVTLRCSPKSGHDTVSWYQQALGQGPQFIFQYYEEEERQRGNFPDRFSGHQFPNYSSELNVNALLLGDSALYLCASSWDSTVSGNTIYFGEGSWLTVV.

The V and J genes are TRBV2 and TRBJ2-7; D may match TRBD1 or TRBD2 (5 bases each). Deletions cut 3 bases from V and 6 bases from J, with 18 bases between. The germline V gene has CDR1 SNHLY and CDR2 FYNNEI. The CDR3 extends over 15 amino acids. Here the CDR3 reads CASSDLRGDSSEQYF. CDR3 nucleotides: TGTGCCAGCAGTGATCTTAGGGGAGACAGTAGCGAGCAGTACTTC. Combining the CDR3 with reference TRBV2 and TRBJ2-7 gives the whole variable domain EPEVTQTPSHQVTQMGQEVILRCVPISNHLYFYWYRQILGQKVEFLVSFYNNEISEKSEIFDDQFSVERPDGSNFTLKIRSTKLEDSAMYFCASSDLRGDSSEQYFGPGTRLTVT.

V gene TRBV29-1 combines with J gene TRBJ1-2; 9 nucleotides line up with TRBD1. CDR1 is SQVTM, CDR2 ANQGSEA, per germline. The CDR3 loop spans 15 amino acids. After removal of 6 bases from V and 7 bases from J, the junction contained 15 bases not matched to a gene. The CDR3 region has the DNA TGCAGCGTACTCTCTACAGACAGGGGGGTTCTTGGCTACACCTTC. Translated: CSVLSTDRGVLGYTF.

The chain links TRBV18 to TRBJ1-2; D uncertain. The CDR3 contains 13 residues. CDR1 is KGHSH and CDR2 is LQKENI in the germline V gene. The ends were cut back, 2 bases at V and 5 bases at J, with 9 bases in the middle. The CDR3 sequence is CASSPGNGYGYTF. CDR3 DNA sequence: TGTGCCAGCTCACCAGGGAACGGGTATGGCTACACCTTC.

The V gene is TRBV18, the J gene TRBJ2-3; weak D call: TRBD1 (6 bases). Trimming took off 8 bases at V and 5 bases at J, with 17 bases between the two ends. CDR1 KGHSH and CDR2 LQKENI come from the germline V gene. This CDR3 region has 14 residues. The CDR3 region is CASTSRTVGDTQYF. The DNA for the CDR3 is TGTGCCAGCACCTCAAGGACAGTCGGAGATACGCAGTATTTT.

V and J are TRBV25-1 and TRBJ2-7; possibly TRBD1 for D (5 bases). Trimming took off 2 bases at V and 3 bases at J, with 5 bases between the two ends. The germline V gene has CDR1 MGHDK and CDR2 SYGVNS. The CDR3 spans 12 residues. This chain's CDR3 is CASSEQGYEQYF. In DNA, the CDR3 is TGTGCCAGCAGTGAACAGGGCTACGAGCAGTACTTC.

The V and J genes are TRBV5-1 and TRBJ2-2, with 11 bases fitting TRBD2. V gave up 0 bases and J gave up 4 bases; unmatched junction bases: 14. Germline V gene lookup returns CDR1 SGHRS and CDR2 YFSETQ. The CDR3 is 20 residues long. CDR3 sequence: CASSLEFGPHSGGATGELFF. The CDR3 DNA reads as TGCGCCAGCAGCTTGGAATTCGGGCCCCATAGCGGGGGGGCCACCGGGGAGCTGTTTTTT.

The CDR3 reads CASSPEGGWTEAFF. CDR3 DNA: TGTGCCAGCAGCCCCGAGGGGGGCTGGACTGAAGCTTTCTTT. V usage is TRBV7-3 and J usage is TRBJ1-1; TRBD1 is a possible D gene (6 bases). The CDR3 spans 14 residues. V lost 5 bases and J lost 5, with 15 bases in between. Germline V lookup: CDR1 SGHTA, CDR2 FQGTGA.

CDR3 DNA sequence: TGTGCCAGCAGCTTGGTGACACCTTATAATTCACCCCTCCACTTT. This sequence encodes CASSLVTPYNSPLHF. V usage is TRBV5-5 and J usage is TRBJ1-6, with D hard to call. CDR1 SGHKS and CDR2 YYEKEE come from the germline V gene (reference sequence). The CDR3 has 15 residues. The V gene lost 0 bases and the J gene lost 4 bases, with 8 bases spanning the gap.

This chain links TRBV28 with TRBJ2-2, with 7 bases that match TRBD1. This CDR3 has 16 amino acids. The germline V gene encodes CDR1 MDHEN and CDR2 SYDVKM. Trimming removed 5 bases from V and 5 bases from J; junction bases left unmatched: 11. This CDR3 reads CASSQAPGQLTGELFF. CDR3 nucleotides: TGTGCCAGCAGTCAAGCCCCGGGACAGCTGACCGGGGAGCTGTTTTTT.

The gene calls are TRBV5-4 and TRBJ2-2; 10 bases fit TRBD1. CDR1 and CDR2 (germline): SGHNT, YYREEE (reference sequence). The ends lost 4 bases at V and 6 bases at J; junction bases unmatched: 6. CDR3 length: 15 amino acids. CDR3 sequence: CASSTGGTGAGELFF. Here the CDR3 DNA reads TGTGCCAGCAGCACTGGGGGGACAGGGGCCGGGGAGCTGTTTTTT.

The chain carries TRBV30 and TRBJ2-7; maybe TRBD2 (6 bases). Trimming took off 5 bases at V and 3 bases at J, with 20 bases between the two ends. The CDR3 loop spans 15 amino acids. The germline V gene has CDR1 GTSNPN and CDR2 SVGIG (reference sequence). CDR3 loop: CAWARGGAIDYEQYF. The DNA of the CDR3 is TGTGCCTGGGCTAGGGGCGGGGCAATTGACTACGAGCAGTACTTC.

This clone is a singleton in its sample. The V call is TRBV6-5, the J call TRBJ2-5; D remains ambiguous. V was shortened by 6 bases and J by 5 bases, with 16 bases between the two germline ends. The CDR3 extends over 14 amino acids. Germline CDR1 MNHEY, CDR2 SVGAGI. The CDR3 loop is CASSQRRVMETQYF. The CDR3 DNA follows: TGTGCCAGCAGCCAAAGGAGAGTCATGGAGACCCAGTACTTC.